The clone carrying this T cell receptor (beta chain) was detected only a few times. Its antigen is as yet unknown. This could be a read error, since a much larger clone is one nucleotide away. TCRdb reprocessed the RT-PCR reads with MiXCR, giving one entry per CDR3 protein. The repertoire includes about 780,000 distinct CDR3 sequences, around 20% of them detected once, and roughly 10% sits in the top ten. The sample originates from a study of response to subunit inactivated influenza vaccine. General study findings and limits: Each seasonal influenza vaccination recruits few new T cells, the authors suggested.

The source is a man between 45 and 60 years old who received an inactivated influenza vaccine. Material: PBMCs from blood, obtained 4 to 6 days after vaccination.

Here the CDR3 reads CASSLVGWEAFF. The DNA of the CDR3 is TGTGCCAGCAGCTTGGTAGGATGGGAAGCTTTCTTT. The rearrangement uses TRBV5-5 and TRBJ1-1; D ambiguous. With 0 bases removed from V and 8 bases from J, the gap between germline ends came to 8 bases. Germline V gives CDR1 SGHKS, CDR2 YYEKEE (reference sequence). There are 12 residues in the CDR3.